This T cell receptor beta chain was obtained from a study of cytomegalovirus exposure and HLA in healthy donors. Study-wide results and limits: Rare sequences made up most TCRs, while some public TCRs were found in many donors. The study labeled 180 or so TCR beta chains cytomegalovirus-associated.

Germline-derived CDR1 and CDR2 are MNHEY and SMNVEV (reference sequence). This CDR3 has 14 residues. V was pared by 6 bases and J by 0 bases, with 12 bases between. On this clone: Its target is not known.

The PCR ran on 60 Vbeta and 13 Jbeta primers. The table came from immunoSEQ multiplex PCR; TCRdb's copy has only in-frame clones and leaves some out. This sample yields 95,000 to 150,000 clones, of which around four fifths are seen a single time; 4.1% belongs to the top ten. Sequenced material: PBMCs. The chain is built from TRBV27 and TRBJ2-7, with D possibly matching TRBD2 (6 bases). The sequence came from a woman aged 40-49 years in good health and CMV-seronegative. The CDR3 DNA is TGTGCCAGCAGCTGGGACGGGAGCTCCTACGAGCAGTACTTC. It codes for CASSWDGSSYEQYF.